The 10 T cell receptor beta chains in this list originate from one sample, sequenced in a study of PD-L1 blockade in urothelial cancer. Time point described: peripheral blood 6 weeks after treatment start. The table came from immunoSEQ multiplex PCR; TCRdb's copy has only in-frame clones and leaves some out. The sample carries about 110,000 clones, roughly 90% recorded once. The sample in question was PBMCs, obtained around atezolizumab (anti-PD-L1) treatment. The receptors derive from a man aged 55 to 69 with urothelial cancer.

The rearrangement links TRBV5-6 to TRBJ1-1; 7 positions match TRBD1. With V trimmed by 3 bases and J by 3 bases, 2 bases remained unmatched. The CDR3 is 13 amino acids. Looked up from germline, CDR1 is SGHDT and CDR2 is YYEEEE. The CDR3 sequence: CASSSDRDTEAFF. DNA for the CDR3: TGTGCCAGCAGCTCCGACAGGGACACTGAAGCTTTCTTT.

The chain uses TRBV5-1 and TRBJ2-5; TRBD2 matches at 16 bases. The germline CDR1 and CDR2 sequences are SGHRS and YFSETQ. The CDR3 covers 17 residues. Trimming at V came to 4 bases and at J to 3 bases, leaving 6 bases not matched to a gene. CDR3 sequence reads: CASSPGLAGGLEETQYF. The DNA of the CDR3 is TGCGCCAGCAGCCCGGGACTAGCGGGGGGGCTCGAAGAGACCCAGTACTTC.

The chain has TRBV7-2 and TRBJ2-2; D remains ambiguous. CDR1 is SGHTA and CDR2 is FQGNSA in the germline V gene. The ends were cut back, 4 bases at V and 5 bases at J, with 23 bases in the middle. This CDR3 comprises 18 residues. The CDR3, as DNA: TGTGCCAGCAGCTCCCAACCACCGCCCCAGCGCCAAACCGGGGAGCTGTTTTTT. Its protein product is CASSSQPPPQRQTGELFF.

This clone was counted a single time. This chain links TRBV10-3 with TRBJ2-7, with D perhaps matching TRBD2 (5 bases). Trimming stripped 10 bases from V and 7 bases from J, with 23 bases between. Germline-derived CDR1 and CDR2 are ENHRY and SYGVKD. CDR3 size: 14 residues. The CDR3 region is CASSGVGSIGEQYF. DNA of the CDR3: TGTGCCAGCTCCGGGGTAGGAAGTATCGGGGAGCAGTACTTC.

V usage is TRBV6-1 and J usage is TRBJ2-3; the match to TRBD1 covers 7 bases. CDR1 MNHNS and CDR2 SASEGT come from the germline V gene. Germline trimming cut 7 bases from V and 4 bases from J; bases unmatched to any gene: 5. The CDR3 is 13 residues long. The CDR3 sequence: CASTDRVADTQYF. CDR3 DNA sequence: TGTGCCAGCACAGACAGGGTGGCAGATACGCAGTATTTT.

The chain is built from TRBV21-1 and TRBJ2-3; no check of the table's D call, TRBD1, against the DNA was made. TRBV21-1 is marked as a pseudogene. This CDR3 region has 19 residues. CDR3 DNA: TGTGCCAGCAGCAAAGCCCTAAGACAGGGTAGGGACTGCACAGATACGCAGTATTTT. It specifies CASSKALRQGRDCTDTQYF.

The chain uses TRBV29-1 and TRBJ1-1, with D unresolved. Per germline, CDR1 SQVTM and CDR2 ANQGSEA. V dropped 0 bases and J dropped 7 bases, with 9 bases sitting between them. The CDR3 has 12 residues. The DNA for the CDR3 is TGCAGCGTTGAAGATGGTGGGAGTGAAGCTTTCTTT. This gives the protein CSVEDGGSEAFF.

V is TRBV12-2 and J is TRBJ2-7; the D call of TRBD1 is as the table states it, not checked on the DNA. TRBV12-2 is recorded as a pseudogene. The CDR3 has 17 residues. DNA of the CDR3: TGTGCAAGTCGCCTAAGGACAGGGGCCTTATGTTACTACGAGCAGTACTTC. This gives the protein CASRLRTGALCYYEQYF.

The chain has TRBV5-1 and TRBJ1-4; 9 bases align to TRBD1. The CDR3 covers 17 residues. Germline trimming cut 4 bases from V and 2 bases from J; bases unmatched to any gene: 9. Germline CDR1 is SGHRS and CDR2 is YFSETQ. The CDR3 bases are TGCGCCAGCAGCCTGGACAGGGGATATTTGACTAATGAAAAACTGTTTTTT. This gives the protein CASSLDRGYLTNEKLFF. Together with reference TRBV5-1 and TRBJ1-4, the CDR3 gives the full variable domain: KAGVTQTPRYLIKTRGQQVTLSCSPISGHRSVSWYQQTPGQGLQFLFEYFSETQRNKGNFPGRFSGRQFSNSRSEMNVSTLELGDSALYLCASSLDRGYLTNEKLFFGSGTQLSVL.

V is TRBV7-9 and J is TRBJ1-5; 7 bases are a match to TRBD1. Trimming cost V 11 bases and J 4 bases; bases outside gene matches: 8. From germline, CDR1 is SEHNR and CDR2 FQNEAQ (reference sequence). This CDR3 comprises 13 residues. The CDR3 is CAVQQGRNQPQHF. CDR3 DNA: TGTGCCGTACAACAGGGGAGGAATCAGCCCCAGCATTTT. The full variable domain, completed using reference TRBV7-9 and TRBJ1-5, is DTGVSQNPRHKITKRGQNVTFRCDPISEHNRLYWYRQTLGQGPEFLTYFQNEAQLEKSRLLSDRFSAERPKGSFSTLEIQRTEQGDSAMYLCAVQQGRNQPQHFGDGTRLSIL.